Below, one T cell receptor (beta chain) is given with its context. The antigen remains undetermined. These data belong to a study of OX40 agonist ivuxolimab in advanced cancers. Study-level findings and limits: Among the lowest levels of clonal expansion were found in partial responders at 0.1-3.0 mg/kg.

The assay was immunoSEQ multiplex PCR, and TCRdb's table has in-frame clones only and misses some. The sample yields around 95,000 clones, around 89% seen once. V lost 4 bases, J lost 8 bases, and 13 bases stayed unmatched. This CDR3 is built from 16 residues. Germline lookup yields CDR1 SGHRS and CDR2 YFSETQ. Source: CD4+ or CD8+ T cells sorted from blood, taken in a trial of the OX40 agonist ivuxolimab. The chain has TRBV5-1 and TRBJ2-1; 9 bases agree with TRBD1. The source is an adult with an advanced solid tumor such as melanoma, head and neck, liver or kidney cancer. The DNA of the CDR3 is TGCGCCAGCAGCGTAGGGACAGGGATTAGGCGAGATGAGCAGTTCTTC. It specifies CASSVGTGIRRDEQFF.